What follows are 18 T cell receptor beta chains derived from one specimen sequenced in a study of radiation and T cells in renal cell carcinoma. Here immunoSEQ multiplex PCR was the method, and the copy in TCRdb shows in-frame clones only, minus some. The sample holds about 130,000 clones, more than 75% seen once. Stated time point: blood 2 weeks post-SBRT. This sample's treatment: 15 Gy SBRT to primary tumor, nephrectomy 4 weeks later. The sample in question was blood, obtained from a patient whose treatment included radiotherapy and nephrectomy. The receptors here all came from an older woman with renal cell carcinoma.

The gene calls are TRBV7-6 and TRBJ2-3; 10 positions match TRBD1. Unmatched junction bases numbered 2, after V lost 2 bases and J lost 0 bases. This CDR3 region has 16 residues. Per the germline V gene, CDR1 is SGHVS and CDR2 is FNYEAQ. In nucleotides, the CDR3 is TGTGCCAGCAGCTTAACGGGACAGGGGAGCACAGATACGCAGTATTTT. Its protein product is CASSLTGQGSTDTQYF.

The chain couples TRBV5-1 to TRBJ2-3, with 7 bases matching TRBD1. J lost 2 bases, V lost 4 bases, and 7 bases had no gene match. This CDR3 region has 15 residues. Germline V gene lookup returns CDR1 SGHRS and CDR2 YFSETQ. CDR3 in amino acids: CASSPTGAYTDTQYF. The CDR3 DNA sequence: TGCGCCAGCAGCCCAACAGGGGCTTACACAGATACGCAGTATTTT.

This chain uses TRBV19 with TRBJ2-1; TRBD1 might be the D (5 bases). Between the trimmed V and J ends, which lost 5 bases and 1 base, there was a span of 15 bases. The V gene's germline CDR1 is LNHDA and CDR2 SQIVND (reference sequence). The CDR3 covers 16 residues. The CDR3 DNA reads TGTGCCAGTAGTTCGCAGGGTATAGGATCCTACAATGAGCAGTTCTTC. This sequence encodes CASSSQGIGSYNEQFF.

The J gene is TRBJ1-2, the V gene TRBV4-1, with D perhaps matching TRBD1 (5 bases). CDR1 is MGHRA and CDR2 is YSYEKL in the germline V gene. This CDR3 has 15 residues. The V end lost 1 base, the J end lost 4 bases, and 13 bases lay between the germline ends. CDR3 bases: TGCGCCAGCAGCCAAGGTCAGGGCAGCTCCTATGGCTACACCTTC. Its translation: CASSQGQGSSYGYTF.

The chain is built from TRBV19 and TRBJ2-1; unclear D gene. CDR3 length: 18 amino acids. The germline V and J ends were trimmed by 1 base and 4 bases, with 20 bases remaining between them. Looked up from germline, CDR1 is LNHDA and CDR2 is SQIVND (reference sequence). Written as DNA, the CDR3 is TGTGCCAGTAGTATAGGGGCCAGCGTGATCCCCTTATACAATGAGCAGTTCTTC. Translation: CASSIGASVIPLYNEQFF.

This clone was detected a few times. V usage is TRBV7-9 and J usage is TRBJ1-2; D is perhaps TRBD1 (5 bases). The CDR3 is made up of 14 amino acids. Germline values: CDR1 SEHNR, CDR2 FQNEAQ (reference sequence). Trimming took 4 bases from V and 4 from J, leaving 13 bases between them. CDR3 in amino acids: CASSSTGRAYGYTF. The DNA of the CDR3 is TGTGCCAGCAGCTCAACGGGGCGCGCCTATGGCTACACCTTC.

The rearrangement joins TRBV9 to TRBJ1-6; 7 nucleotides line up with TRBD1. CDR1 is SGDLS, CDR2 YYNGEE, per germline. This CDR3 comprises 15 residues. The ends lost 3 bases at V and 3 bases at J; junction bases unmatched: 3. The chain's CDR3 is CASSDTGDYNSPLHF. As DNA, the CDR3 is TGTGCCAGCAGCGATACAGGGGACTATAATTCACCCCTCCACTTT.

J is TRBJ1-2 and V is TRBV28; D unclear. The CDR3 totals 12 residues. Germline V gene lookup returns CDR1 MDHEN and CDR2 SYDVKM. The ends were cut back, 4 bases at V and 5 bases at J, with 8 bases in the middle. CDR3 DNA: TGTGCCAGCAGTTCGGGCGGGTATGGCTACACCTTC. It encodes CASSSGGYGYTF.

The chain is built from TRBV6-4 and TRBJ2-5; 7 bases are a match to TRBD2. V trimming: 7 bases; J trimming: 5 bases; junction bases outside the gene matches: 7. Germline values: CDR1 MRHNA, CDR2 SNTAGT. The length of the CDR3 is 13 residues. In DNA, the CDR3 is TGTGCCAGCATGGGAGGGGCATGGGAGACCCAGTACTTC. Translation: CASMGGAWETQYF.

The chain links TRBV6-5 to TRBJ1-1; D perhaps matches TRBD1 (5 bases). Germline CDR1 MNHEY, CDR2 SVGAGI. The V and J ends lost 0 bases and 5 bases respectively, with 13 bases between them. This CDR3 contains 15 residues. The CDR3 DNA sequence: TGTGCCAGCAGTTACTCGAGGCAGGGATTGACTGAAGCTTTCTTT. Its protein product is CASSYSRQGLTEAFF.

The V and J genes are TRBV6-6 and TRBJ2-2; D gene unclear. Germline CDR1 MNHNY, CDR2 SVGAGI (reference sequence). V lost 6 bases, J lost 4 bases, and 6 bases lay in between. The CDR3 sequence is 12 residues long. The CDR3 spells CASRIVTGELFF. For the CDR3, the DNA is TGTGCCAGCAGAATAGTCACCGGGGAGCTGTTTTTT.

The chain carries TRBV5-1 and TRBJ2-1; no clear D. Germline CDR1 and CDR2: SGHRS and YFSETQ. This CDR3 has 11 residues. V was clipped by 4 bases and J by 7 bases, with 6 bases between them. The CDR3 loop reads CASSPKNEQFF. CDR3 sequence (DNA): TGCGCCAGCAGCCCGAAGAATGAGCAGTTCTTC.

The CDR3 protein is CASRLAELTNTGELFF. The CDR3 DNA is TGCGCCAGCAGACTAGCGGAGCTTACGAACACCGGGGAGCTGTTTTTT. The chain combines TRBV10-1 with TRBJ2-2; the match to TRBD2 covers 8 bases. Germline V CDR1 and CDR2: WNHNN, SYGVQD (reference sequence). Germline trimming cut 6 bases from V and 0 bases from J; bases unmatched to any gene: 6. The CDR3 is 16 residues long.

The chain couples TRBV28 to TRBJ2-7; 8 bases fit TRBD1. Germline trimming cut 7 bases from V and 5 bases from J; bases unmatched to any gene: 13. Per the germline V gene, CDR1 is MDHEN and CDR2 is SYDVKM. The CDR3 length is 15 residues. The CDR3 region has the DNA TGTGCCAGCACTACCCCTGACAGGGGTAAGAACGAGCAGTACTTC. This encodes CASTTPDRGKNEQYF.

In its sample, this clone was seen once. This chain joins TRBV29-1 and TRBJ2-3, with a possible D match to TRBD2 (5 bases). The germline V gene has CDR1 SQVTM and CDR2 ANQGSEA. Trimming removed 4 bases from V and 0 bases from J, with 11 bases in between. CDR3 length: 14 residues. DNA of the CDR3: TGCAGCGTTGGGGCTAGCTTTAGCACAGATACGCAGTATTTT. This codes for CSVGASFSTDTQYF.

The chain carries TRBV27 and TRBJ2-7; D is uncertain. This CDR3 comprises 13 residues. Germline loops: CDR1 MNHEY, CDR2 SMNVEV (reference sequence). The germline V and J ends were trimmed by 0 bases and 3 bases, with 6 bases remaining between them. CDR3: CASSLSKGYEQYF. The CDR3 region has the DNA TGTGCCAGCAGTTTATCGAAAGGCTACGAGCAGTACTTC.

With respect to this clone: Other nucleotide sequences from this sample produce the same CDR3. The chain joins TRBV19 to TRBJ2-2, with D uncertain. Trimming took 1 base from V and 1 from J, leaving 4 bases between them. Per the germline V gene, CDR1 is LNHDA and CDR2 is SQIVND (reference sequence). CDR3 size: 14 residues. The CDR3 coding sequence is TGTGCCAGTAGTATAGGACAGAACACCGGGGAGCTGTTTTTT. Protein product: CASSIGQNTGELFF.

V gene TRBV7-2 combines with J gene TRBJ2-7, with a weak D call TRBD2 (6 bases). CDR3 length: 18 amino acids. CDR1 and CDR2 from the germline V gene are SGHTA and FQGNSA. The ends were cut back, 5 bases at V and 0 bases at J, with 23 bases in the middle. CDR3 sequence reads: CASSLSISSQAGSYEQYF. The CDR3 region has the DNA TGTGCCAGCAGCCTTAGTATATCTTCTCAAGCGGGCTCCTACGAGCAGTACTTC.